The rows below give T cell receptor beta chains drawn from one sample of a study of radiotherapy plus CTLA-4 blockade in lung cancer. The method was immunoSEQ multiplex PCR; TCRdb's version includes in-frame clones alone and lacks a portion of them. The data show 43,000 or so clones, around 63% seen once. The sequencing used peripheral blood, collected from a patient treated with radiotherapy plus ipilimumab. Every receptor here comes from a human donor with non-small cell lung cancer who had a partial response to radiotherapy plus ipilimumab. The CDR3 runs from the conserved cysteine through the conserved F or W. Each record gives: V gene, D gene, J gene, clone size, CDR3 protein, CDR3 DNA. A D gene is named only where the DNA matches it firmly. Expanded clones get a size class; other rows say once, few or many, or leave the size out.

>TRBV7-9|.|TRBJ1-4|.
CASSPRPGGANEKLFF
TGTGCCAGCAGCCCGCGTCCTGGGGGCGCGAATGAAAAACTGTTTTTT
>TRBV7-9|TRBD1|TRBJ2-7|few
CASSSPGTALYEQYF
TGTGCCAGCAGCTCCCCAGGGACAGCCCTCTACGAGCAGTACTTC
>TRBV4-3|.|TRBJ1-6|.
CASSQELGGLEGVSSYNSPLHF
TGCGCCAGCAGCCAAGAACTCGGCGGACTCGAGGGGGTGAGCTCCTATAATTCACCCCTCCACTTT
>TRBV28|TRBD2|TRBJ2-3|.
CASSPPTSGGDTQYF
TGTGCCAGCAGCCCCCCGACTAGCGGGGGGGATACGCAGTATTTT
>TRBV18|TRBD2|TRBJ2-3|.
CASSSLAGEVTDTQYF
TGTGCCAGCTCATCACTAGCGGGGGAGGTCACAGATACGCAGTATTTT
>TRBV11-2|.|TRBJ1-2|.
CASSPSEGYTF
TGTGCCAGCAGTCCCTCGGAGGGCTACACCTTC
>TRBV7-2|.|TRBJ1-1|.
CASSLRGTEAAFF
TGTGCCAGCAGCTTAAGAGGTACCGAGGCGGCTTTCTTT
>TRBV7-9|TRBD2|TRBJ2-5|.
CASTRRGGETQYF
TGTGCCAGCACCCGGCGGGGGGGGGAGACCCAGTACTTC
>TRBV7-8|TRBD1|TRBJ2-2|.
CASSAPRTGGSLNTGELFF
TGTGCCAGCAGCGCCCCCAGGACAGGGGGCTCCCTGAACACCGGGGAGCTGTTTTTT
>TRBV7-3|TRBD2|TRBJ2-5|.
CASSRAGGAIETQYF
TGTGCCAGCAGCCGGGCCGGGGGGGCCATAGAGACCCAGTACTTC
>TRBV5-1|TRBD1|TRBJ2-7|few
CASSLFETGVREQYF
TGCGCCAGCAGCTTGTTTGAGACAGGGGTTCGGGAGCAGTACTTC
>TRBV4-1|TRBD1|TRBJ1-2|.
CASSQGQGGNYGYTF
TGCGCCAGCAGCCAAGGACAGGGGGGTAACTATGGCTACACCTTC
>TRBV5-1|.|TRBJ1-1|.
CASSREIGLTSTEAFF
TGCGCCAGCAGCCGGGAAATAGGGCTTACGAGCACTGAAGCTTTCTTT
>TRBV20-1|.|TRBJ2-5|.
CSAFWAETQYF
TGCAGTGCTTTTTGGGCGGAGACCCAGTACTTC
>TRBV9|TRBD2|TRBJ2-1|.
CASSAGLAGINHNEQFF
TGTGCCAGCAGCGCGGGACTAGCGGGAATAAATCACAATGAGCAGTTCTTC
>TRBV9|TRBD2|TRBJ2-3|.
CASSVGLAGASTDTQYF
TGTGCCAGCAGCGTTGGACTAGCGGGGGCCTCCACAGATACGCAGTATTTT
>TRBV6-6|TRBD1|TRBJ1-1|.
CASREILDGTVEAFF
TGTGCCAGCAGGGAAATTCTTGATGGGACAGTTGAAGCTTTCTTT
>TRBV19|.|TRBJ1-2|.
CASSIQTGLANYGYTF
TGTGCCAGTAGTATCCAGACAGGCCTAGCTAACTATGGCTACACCTTC
>TRBV5-4|.|TRBJ1-4|few
CASSSGGSDEKLFF
TGTGCCAGCAGCTCCGGGGGTTCCGATGAAAAACTGTTTTTT
>TRBV14|.|TRBJ1-1|.
CASSQTTRVSAEAFF
TGTGCCAGCAGTCAAACTACAAGGGTTAGCGCTGAAGCTTTCTTT
>TRBV25-1|.|TRBJ1-4|.
CASVEPRAEKLFF
TGTGCCAGCGTTGAACCCAGGGCTGAAAAACTGTTTTTT
>TRBV11-2|.|TRBJ1-2|.
CASSLDRTANYYGYTF
TGTGCCAGCAGCTTAGATAGGACAGCCAATTACTATGGCTACACCTTC
>TRBV6-1|TRBD1|TRBJ1-2|few
CASSAQGQAYGYTF
TGTGCCAGCAGCGCCCAGGGACAGGCCTATGGCTACACCTTC
>TRBV7-6|TRBD2|TRBJ2-5|.
CASSLSRTSEETQYF
TGTGCCAGCAGCTTATCGCGGACTAGCGAAGAGACCCAGTACTTC
>TRBV4-3|TRBD2|TRBJ2-1|many
CASSLGLAGGNNEQFF
TGCGCCAGCAGCCTAGGACTAGCGGGGGGAAACAATGAGCAGTTCTTC
>TRBV14|.|TRBJ2-1|.
CASSPGSHNEQFF
TGTGCCAGCAGCCCGGGGTCCCACAATGAGCAGTTCTTC
>TRBV2|TRBD2|TRBJ2-4|.
CASSDGRDGGDIQYF
TGTGCCAGCAGTGACGGACGGGATGGGGGGGACATTCAGTACTTC
>TRBV11-3|TRBD1|TRBJ2-5|.
CASTRQGPRQETQYF
TGTGCCAGCACCCGACAGGGACCACGCCAAGAGACCCAGTACTTC
>TRBV6-5|.|TRBJ2-7|.
CASSYGALGSYEQYF
TGTGCCAGCAGTTACGGGGCCCTAGGGTCCTACGAGCAGTACTTC
>TRBV7-3|TRBD1|TRBJ2-3|.
CASSLTPRDREARTDTQYF
TGTGCCAGCAGCTTAACCCCTCGGGACAGGGAGGCAAGGACAGATACGCAGTATTTT
>TRBV19|.|TRBJ2-2|once
CAIAQGPGELFF
TGTGCCATCGCACAGGGTCCCGGGGAGCTGTTTTTT
>TRBV2|TRBD1|TRBJ2-6|.
CASSALGGLGGANVLTF
TGTGCCAGCAGTGCGCTAGGGGGCTTAGGTGGGGCCAACGTCCTGACTTTC
>TRBV11-2|TRBD2|TRBJ2-1|few
CASSQKRGAYNEQFF
TGTGCCAGCAGCCAAAAGCGGGGGGCATACAATGAGCAGTTCTTC
>TRBV21-1|.|TRBJ2-2|.
CASSKAGLAGESGELFF
TGTGCCAGCAGCAAAGCGGGACTAGCGGGGGAGTCCGGGGAGCTGTTTTTT
>TRBV18|TRBD1|TRBJ2-5|.
CASAGTESGARETQYF
TGTGCCAGCGCCGGGACAGAAAGTGGTGCAAGAGAGACCCAGTACTTC
>TRBV7-2|.|TRBJ2-1|.
CASSLWVRGEQFF
TGTGCCAGCAGCTTATGGGTTAGAGGGGAGCAGTTCTTC
>TRBV27|TRBD2|TRBJ2-3|once
CATQSHQSIGTSGRRTDTQYF
TGTGCCACCCAGTCCCACCAATCCATTGGGACTAGCGGGAGAAGAACAGATACGCAGTATTTT
>TRBV5-4|TRBD2|TRBJ2-1|.
CASSLALAGGNNEQFF
TGTGCCAGCAGCCTAGCACTAGCGGGGGGGAACAATGAGCAGTTCTTC
>TRBV19|TRBD1|TRBJ2-5|.
CASSTGARATQYF
TGTGCCAGCTCAACAGGGGCTAGGGCGACCCAGTACTTC
>TRBV9|TRBD2|TRBJ2-3|few
CASSPFGRGVADTQYF
TGTGCCAGCAGCCCGTTCGGACGGGGGGTGGCAGATACGCAGTATTTT
>TRBV6-1|TRBD1|TRBJ1-2|.
CASSEGSGTGGYGYTF
TGTGCCAGCAGTGAAGGTTCCGGGACAGGGGGCTATGGCTACACCTTC
>TRBV6-6|TRBD1|TRBJ1-5|few
CASRSDRASNQPQHF
TGTGCCAGCAGGTCGGACAGGGCTAGCAATCAGCCCCAGCATTTT
>TRBV29-1|.|TRBJ1-1|.
CSVESQENTEAFF
TGCAGCGTTGAATCACAGGAAAACACTGAAGCTTTCTTT
>TRBV4-2|TRBD1|TRBJ1-4|few
CASSRTGTGDEKLFF
TGTGCCAGCAGCCGAACCGGGACAGGGGATGAAAAACTGTTTTTT
>TRBV27|TRBD2|TRBJ2-5|few
CASREGIPGGPQETQYF
TGTGCCAGCAGAGAGGGGATACCGGGGGGGCCCCAAGAGACCCAGTACTTC
>TRBV5-8|TRBD2|TRBJ2-5|.
CASSIGLAGEETQYF
TGTGCCAGCAGCATAGGACTAGCGGGGGAGGAGACCCAGTACTTC
>TRBV4-1|.|TRBJ1-2|.
CASSPREGDNYGYTF
TGCGCCAGCAGCCCCAGGGAGGGGGATAACTATGGCTACACCTTC
>TRBV2|.|TRBJ1-2|.
CASSGQRYGYTF
TGTGCCAGCAGCGGACAGCGCTATGGCTACACCTTC
>TRBV7-2|.|TRBJ2-7|medium-sized
CASARDTYEQYF
TGTGCCAGTGCCCGTGACACCTACGAGCAGTACTTC
>TRBV19|TRBD2|TRBJ2-2|.
CASRRSGRPLNTGELFF
TGTGCCAGTAGGAGGAGCGGGAGGCCCCTTAACACCGGGGAGCTGTTTTTT
>TRBV10-1|.|TRBJ1-5|.
CASSEGQYNQPQHF
TGCGCCAGCAGTGAGGGACAGTACAATCAGCCCCAGCATTTT
>TRBV27|TRBD1|TRBJ2-1|.
CASSGGGQGSYNEQFF
TGTGCCAGCAGTGGAGGGGGACAGGGTTCCTACAATGAGCAGTTCTTC
>TRBV11-2|TRBD1|TRBJ1-3|.
CASSPQDRISGNTIYF
TGTGCCAGCAGCCCCCAGGACAGGATCTCTGGAAACACCATATATTTT
>TRBV7-2|.|TRBJ1-3|many
CASSRGMSSGNTIYF
TGTGCCAGCAGCAGGGGGATGAGCTCTGGAAACACCATATATTTT
>TRBV6-1|TRBD1|TRBJ2-7|.
CASSLRTGGGEQYF
TGTGCCAGCAGCTTAAGGACAGGGGGCGGCGAGCAGTACTTC
>TRBV4-2|.|TRBJ2-5|.
CASSTWTGRGREETQYF
TGTGCCAGCAGCACCTGGACAGGGAGGGGGAGAGAAGAGACCCAGTACTTC
>TRBV15|TRBD2|TRBJ2-5|.
CATSRGLGGGGGAQYF
TGTGCCACCAGCAGAGGCCTGGGCGGGGGGGGTGGGGCCCAGTACTTC
>TRBV5-6|.|TRBJ1-6|few
CASSLVGTAYNSPLHF
TGTGCCAGCAGCTTGGTCGGTACAGCCTATAATTCACCCCTCCACTTT
>TRBV7-6|TRBD2|TRBJ2-5|.
CASSSTSGVETQYF
TGTGCCAGCAGCTCGACTAGCGGGGTGGAGACCCAGTACTTC